This T cell receptor (beta chain) was sequenced in a study of PD-L1 blockade in urothelial cancer (dated by TCRdb to the late 2010s). Concerning the study at large: Therapy was started around 2014 for all patients, and atezolizumab 1,200 mg was administered intravenously every 3 weeks. Pretreatment tumor samples, along with matched peripheral blood serially collected before and after atezolizumab treatment, were subjected to TCR sequencing. Durable clinical benefit was defined as progression-free survival longer than 6 months, and TCR features were also tested against progression-free and overall survival. Pretreatment blood TCR-seq was available for twenty-nine patients, at least one posttreatment blood collection was obtained for 24 patients, and tumor TCR-seq was available for 24 patients. About 10 patients achieved durable clinical benefit and 20 did not. About 85% of the roughly 29 patients were males with bladder-origin urothelial cancer, and about 60% of the roughly 30 reported a prior smoking history. A median of 141,255 T cells and some 84,000 unique TCRs was obtained from blood samples, and a median clonality of approximately 0.08 was observed. In the same patients, whole exome sequencing and RNA sequencing of pretreatment tumors were performed in addition to TCR sequencing. Blood samples were analyzed at two time points: 3 weeks after treatment start (second dose) and 6 weeks after treatment start. An ECOG performance status of 0 or 1 was recorded for the patients, and 0 to 3 prior chemotherapy regimens had been received by the patients. An exploratory multi-omic analysis was conducted of the somatic, immune and clinical correlates of response to PD-L1 blockade with atezolizumab in urothelial cancer. Results the study describes overall, beyond this receptor: Because the sample size was small (n ≈ 30) and many exploratory analyses were performed, the results are intended to be hypothesis-generating. Patients with durable benefit showed greater expansion of tumor-associated TCR clones in peripheral blood 3 weeks after starting treatment (n ≈ 23, p = 0.022). Improved progression-free and overall survival was associated with having pretreatment peripheral blood TCR clonality below the median.

Synthetic TCR analog templates were spiked into each PCR to estimate absolute template abundance from read counts. TCRbeta CDR3 regions were amplified from genomic DNA with bias-controlled V and J gene primers using the immunoSEQ assay. Sequencing of rearranged TCRbeta segments was performed at approximately 20X coverage. From the authors' description of their analysis: Clustering was used to correct sequencing errors, and CDR3s were annotated against IMGT to assign V, D and J genes. Out-of-frame and stop-codon sequences were excluded, and only productive TCRbeta rearrangements were used in downstream analyses. Clonality was computed as one minus Shannon entropy normalized by the log of the number of unique productive sequences. Clones differing between time points or between blood and tumor were identified by Fisher's exact test with Benjamini-Hochberg correction at adjusted p below 0.01. Imported from immuneACCESS, the table was reduced by TCRdb to in-frame sequences with V and J called. These copies leave out some clones; in studies compared against another copy, an unresolved V gene accounts for under half, and the cause of the remainder is not known. The V and J calls and clone size are taken from that table; D and trimming were inferred from the DNA. The sample table lists fewer than 75,000 clones, 90% of them with a count of one. In total, the top ten clones hold approximately 4.5% of the sample.

Details on this clone: Its antigen is not yet known. Base qualities are not recorded, but no much larger clone differs from it by a single base.

The time point tag for this specimen amounts to: pretreatment peripheral blood. The cohort comprised roughly 30 patients with locally advanced or metastatic urothelial carcinoma treated at Memorial Sloan Kettering on a trial protocol. Peripheral blood mononuclear cells were collected from each patient pretreatment and during treatment, giving between 1 and 8 total time points per patient. The Qiagen DNeasy Blood extraction kit was used to purify genomic DNA from total PBMCs and tumor samples. PBMCs were collected pretreatment and during treatment, and were isolated and stored as previously described. Including the terminal cysteine and phenylalanine, the CDR3 comprises 15 residues. The DNA shown is the 45-base CDR3, in frame from base 1. CDR1 and CDR2 are drawn from the germline V gene: MGHRA, YSYEKL. Ends trimmed: V by 4 bases, J by 2 bases; bases unmatched to a gene: 4.

The rearrangement combines TRBV4-1 with TRBJ1-3; TRBD1 aligns with 8 central bases. The receptor was derived from a man aged 65 to 85 with urothelial cancer. The sequencing here drew on PBMCs, taken around atezolizumab (anti-PD-L1) treatment. The nucleotides are TGCGCCAGCAGCCCGGACAGGGTCACTGGAAACACCATATATTTT. Its translation is CASSPDRVTGNTIYF.